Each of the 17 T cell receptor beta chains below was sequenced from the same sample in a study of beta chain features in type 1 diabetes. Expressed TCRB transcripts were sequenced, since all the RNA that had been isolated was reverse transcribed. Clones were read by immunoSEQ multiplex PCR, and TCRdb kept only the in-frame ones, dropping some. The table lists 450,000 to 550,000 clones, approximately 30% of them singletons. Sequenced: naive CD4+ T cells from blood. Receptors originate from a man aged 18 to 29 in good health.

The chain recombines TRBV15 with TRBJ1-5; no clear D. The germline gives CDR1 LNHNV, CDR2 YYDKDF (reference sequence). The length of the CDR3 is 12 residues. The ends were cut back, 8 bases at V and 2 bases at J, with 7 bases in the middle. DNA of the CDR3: TGTGCCACCTCGAAGGGCAATCAGCCCCAGCATTTT. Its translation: CATSKGNQPQHF.

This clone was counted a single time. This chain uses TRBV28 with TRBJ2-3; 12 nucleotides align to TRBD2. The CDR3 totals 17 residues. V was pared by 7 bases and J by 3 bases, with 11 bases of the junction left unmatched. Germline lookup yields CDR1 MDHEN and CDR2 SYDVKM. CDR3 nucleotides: TGTGCCAGCACCATAGCTGGACTAGCGGGAAAAACAGATACGCAGTATTTT. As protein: CASTIAGLAGKTDTQYF.

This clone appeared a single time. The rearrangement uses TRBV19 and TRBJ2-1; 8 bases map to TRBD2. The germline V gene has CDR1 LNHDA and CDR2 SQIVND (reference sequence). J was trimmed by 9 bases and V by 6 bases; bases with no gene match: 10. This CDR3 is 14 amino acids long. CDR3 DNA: TGTGCCAGTAGGATTACTAGCGGAAGGATTGAGCAGTTCTTC. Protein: CASRITSGRIEQFF.

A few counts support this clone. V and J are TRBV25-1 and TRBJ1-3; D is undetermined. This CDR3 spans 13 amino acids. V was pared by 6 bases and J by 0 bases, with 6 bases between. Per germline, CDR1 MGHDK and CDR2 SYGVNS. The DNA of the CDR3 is TGTGCCAGCAGCCTGTTCTCTGGAAACACCATATATTTT. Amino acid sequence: CASSLFSGNTIYF.

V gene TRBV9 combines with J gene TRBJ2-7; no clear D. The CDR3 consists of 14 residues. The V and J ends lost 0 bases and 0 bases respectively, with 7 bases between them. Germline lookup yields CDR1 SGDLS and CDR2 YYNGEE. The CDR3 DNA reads TGTGCCAGCAGCGTAGAGAGCGACTCCTACGAGCAGTACTTC. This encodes CASSVESDSYEQYF. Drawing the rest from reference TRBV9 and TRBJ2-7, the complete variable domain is DSGVTQTPKHLITATGQRVTLRCSPRSGDLSVYWYQQSLDQGLQFLIQYYNGEERAKGNILERFSAQQFPDLHSELNLSSLELGDSALYFCASSVESDSYEQYFGPGTRLTVT.

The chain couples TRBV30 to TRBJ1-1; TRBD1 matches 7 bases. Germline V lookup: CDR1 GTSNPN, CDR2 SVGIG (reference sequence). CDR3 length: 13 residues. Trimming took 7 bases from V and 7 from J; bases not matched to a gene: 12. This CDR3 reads CASLGRGHSEAFF. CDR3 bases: TGTGCCTCCCTTGGGAGGGGGCATAGTGAAGCTTTCTTT.

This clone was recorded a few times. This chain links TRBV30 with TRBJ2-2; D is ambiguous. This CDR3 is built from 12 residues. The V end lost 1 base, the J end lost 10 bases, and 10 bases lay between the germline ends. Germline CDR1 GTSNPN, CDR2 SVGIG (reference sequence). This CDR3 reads CAWSETGSELFF. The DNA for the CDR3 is TGTGCCTGGAGTGAGACGGGTTCGGAGCTGTTTTTT.

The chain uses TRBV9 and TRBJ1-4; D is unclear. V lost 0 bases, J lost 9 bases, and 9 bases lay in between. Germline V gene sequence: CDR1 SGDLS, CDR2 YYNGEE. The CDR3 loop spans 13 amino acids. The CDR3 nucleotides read TGTGCCAGCAGCGTAGGAGTAACCCAAAAACTGTTTTTT. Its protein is CASSVGVTQKLFF. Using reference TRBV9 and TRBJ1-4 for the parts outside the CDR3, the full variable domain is DSGVTQTPKHLITATGQRVTLRCSPRSGDLSVYWYQQSLDQGLQFLIQYYNGEERAKGNILERFSAQQFPDLHSELNLSSLELGDSALYFCASSVGVTQKLFFGSGTQLSVL.

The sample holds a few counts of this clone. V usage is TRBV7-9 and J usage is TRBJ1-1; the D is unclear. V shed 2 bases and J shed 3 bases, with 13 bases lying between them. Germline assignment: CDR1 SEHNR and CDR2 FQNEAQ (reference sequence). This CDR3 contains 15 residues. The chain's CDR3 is CASSLMGSTDTEAFF. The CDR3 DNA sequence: TGTGCCAGCAGCTTAATGGGGAGCACTGACACTGAAGCTTTCTTT.

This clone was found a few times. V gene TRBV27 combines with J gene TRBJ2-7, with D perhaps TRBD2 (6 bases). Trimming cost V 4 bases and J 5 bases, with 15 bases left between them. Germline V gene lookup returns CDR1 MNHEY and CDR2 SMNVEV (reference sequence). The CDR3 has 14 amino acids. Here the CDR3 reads CASSSLAGLHEQYF. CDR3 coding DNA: TGTGCCAGCAGTTCCCTTGCGGGGCTCCACGAGCAGTACTTC.

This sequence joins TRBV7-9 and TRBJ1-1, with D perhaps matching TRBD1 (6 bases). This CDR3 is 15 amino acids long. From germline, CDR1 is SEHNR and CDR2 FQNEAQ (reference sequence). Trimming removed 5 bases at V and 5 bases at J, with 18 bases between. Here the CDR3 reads CASSLRQGSETEAFF. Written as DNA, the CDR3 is TGTGCCAGCAGCCTGCGTCAGGGGTCCGAGACTGAAGCTTTCTTT.

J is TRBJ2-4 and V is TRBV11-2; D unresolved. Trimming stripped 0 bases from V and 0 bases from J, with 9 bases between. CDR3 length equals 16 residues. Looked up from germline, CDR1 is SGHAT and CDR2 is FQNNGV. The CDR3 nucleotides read TGTGCCAGCAGCTTAGAACCAGAACCAGCCAAAAACATTCAGTACTTC. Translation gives CASSLEPEPAKNIQYF.

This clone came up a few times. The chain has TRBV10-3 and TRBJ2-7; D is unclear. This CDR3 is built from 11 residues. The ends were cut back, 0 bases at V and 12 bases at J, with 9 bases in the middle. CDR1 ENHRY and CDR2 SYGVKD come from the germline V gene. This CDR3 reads CAISESTFRYF. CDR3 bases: TGTGCCATCAGTGAGTCGACGTTCCGGTACTTC.

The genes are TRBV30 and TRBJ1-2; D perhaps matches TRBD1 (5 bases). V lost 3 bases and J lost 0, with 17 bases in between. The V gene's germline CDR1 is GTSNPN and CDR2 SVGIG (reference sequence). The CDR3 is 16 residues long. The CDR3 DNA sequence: TGTGCCTGGAGAGAGTTTTCCGGGACCGCTAACTATGGCTACACCTTC. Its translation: CAWREFSGTANYGYTF.

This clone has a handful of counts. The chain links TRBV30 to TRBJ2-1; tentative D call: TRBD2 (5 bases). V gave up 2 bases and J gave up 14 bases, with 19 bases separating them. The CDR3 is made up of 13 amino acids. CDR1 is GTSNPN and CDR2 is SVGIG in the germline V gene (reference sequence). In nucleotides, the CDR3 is TGTGCCTGGAGTAACTTCCAGTCGGGGTTGGAGTTCTTC. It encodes CAWSNFQSGLEFF.

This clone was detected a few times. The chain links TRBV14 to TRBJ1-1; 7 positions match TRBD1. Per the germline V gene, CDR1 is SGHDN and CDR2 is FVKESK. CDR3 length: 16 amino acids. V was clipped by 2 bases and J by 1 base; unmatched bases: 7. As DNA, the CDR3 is TGTGCCAGCAGCCAATGGAGGACAGGACAGAACACTGAAGCTTTCTTT. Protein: CASSQWRTGQNTEAFF.

The DNA for the CDR3 is TGTGCCAGCAGCTTGGAGGGACGTACTAATGAAAAACTGTTTTTT. Amino acid sequence: CASSLEGRTNEKLFF. J is TRBJ1-4 and V is TRBV7-2, with D possibly being TRBD1 (5 bases). Germline V gene data show CDR1 as SGHTA and CDR2 as FQGNSA. This CDR3 contains 15 residues. The V and J ends lost 3 bases and 2 bases respectively, with 10 bases between them.